The present T cell receptor beta chain was sequenced within a study of shared clonotypes between healthy human individuals. Whole-study results and caveats: Some naive CD4 clonotypes, around 4.7%, turned up in common across several donors. Unshared clonotypes carried lower generation probabilities than those common to all four donors. Blood was the sole source, and tissue repertoires probably differ.

With regard to this clone: Antigen specificity is unknown.

Each replicate PCR on the sorted subsets used about 0.2 ug DNA (approximately 27,000 T cell genomes). Assay used: immunoSEQ multiplex PCR; TCRdb lists only in-frame clones, some missing. The repertoire includes about 2 million clones, around 96% of them detected once, and roughly 1.1% sits in the top ten. CD45RO-negative CD8 cells positively selected for CCR7 made up the naive population, which excluded terminally differentiated effector memory CD45RA+ cells. The TCR originated in a man between 18 and 29 years old in good health. Input material: naive CD8+ T cells sorted from blood.

DNA of the CDR3: TGTGCCTGGAGTGAAACTACATCAAAACAGCCCCAGCATTTT. Its protein is CAWSETTSKQPQHF. The gene calls are TRBV30 and TRBJ1-5; no firm D call. CDR3 length: 14 residues. V was cut by 1 base and J by 7 bases, with 14 bases left in between. The germline V gene encodes CDR1 GTSNPN and CDR2 SVGIG (reference sequence).